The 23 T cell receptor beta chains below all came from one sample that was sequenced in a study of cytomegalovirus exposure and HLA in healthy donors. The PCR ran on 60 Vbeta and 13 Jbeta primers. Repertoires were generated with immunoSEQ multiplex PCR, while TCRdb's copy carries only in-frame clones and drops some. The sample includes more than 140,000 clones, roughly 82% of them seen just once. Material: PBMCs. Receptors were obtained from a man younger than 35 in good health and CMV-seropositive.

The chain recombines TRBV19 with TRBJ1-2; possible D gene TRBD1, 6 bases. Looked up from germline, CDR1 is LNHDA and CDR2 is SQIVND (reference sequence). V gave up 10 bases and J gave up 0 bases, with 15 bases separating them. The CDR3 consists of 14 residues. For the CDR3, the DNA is TGTGCCACCCAGGATGGGGGCTCTAACTATGGCTACACCTTC. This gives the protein CATQDGGSNYGYTF.

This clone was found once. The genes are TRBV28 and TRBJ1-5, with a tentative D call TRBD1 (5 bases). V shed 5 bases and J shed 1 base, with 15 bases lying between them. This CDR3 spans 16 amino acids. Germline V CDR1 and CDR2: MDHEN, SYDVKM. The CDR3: CASSGPLGVSNQPQHF. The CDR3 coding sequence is TGTGCCAGCAGTGGCCCCCTAGGGGTAAGCAATCAGCCCCAGCATTTT.

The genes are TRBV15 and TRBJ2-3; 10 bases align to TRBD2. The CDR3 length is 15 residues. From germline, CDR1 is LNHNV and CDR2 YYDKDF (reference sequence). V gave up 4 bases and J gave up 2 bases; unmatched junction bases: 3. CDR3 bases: TGTGCCACCAGCAAGGGACTAGCGACCACAGATACGCAGTATTTT. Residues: CATSKGLATTDTQYF.

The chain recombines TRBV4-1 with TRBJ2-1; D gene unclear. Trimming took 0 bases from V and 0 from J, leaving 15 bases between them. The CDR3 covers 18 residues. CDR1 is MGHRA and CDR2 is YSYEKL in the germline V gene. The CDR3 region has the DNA TGCGCCAGCAGCCAAGATCGAGGCGGAGTAAGCTCCTACAATGAGCAGTTCTTC. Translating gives CASSQDRGGVSSYNEQFF.

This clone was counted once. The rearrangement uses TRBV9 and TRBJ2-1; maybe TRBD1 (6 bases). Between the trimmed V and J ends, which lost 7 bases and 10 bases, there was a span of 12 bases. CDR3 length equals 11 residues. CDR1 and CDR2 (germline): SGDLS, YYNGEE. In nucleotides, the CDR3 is TGTGCCAGCGAGGGGGACGGGGAGCAGTTCTTC. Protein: CASEGDGEQFF.

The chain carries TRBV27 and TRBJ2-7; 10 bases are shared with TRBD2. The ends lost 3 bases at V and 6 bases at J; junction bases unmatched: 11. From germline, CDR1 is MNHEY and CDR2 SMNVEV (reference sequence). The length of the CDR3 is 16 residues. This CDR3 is CASSLIVAGGPREQYF. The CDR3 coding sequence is TGTGCCAGCAGTTTGATAGTAGCGGGAGGCCCACGCGAGCAGTACTTC.

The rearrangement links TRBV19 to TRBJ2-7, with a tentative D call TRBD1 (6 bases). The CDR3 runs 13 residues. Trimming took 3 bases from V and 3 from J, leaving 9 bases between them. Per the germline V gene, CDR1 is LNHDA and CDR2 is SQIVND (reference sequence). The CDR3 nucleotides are TGTGCCAGTAGTATGGCAGGGGACTACGAGCAGTACTTC. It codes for CASSMAGDYEQYF.

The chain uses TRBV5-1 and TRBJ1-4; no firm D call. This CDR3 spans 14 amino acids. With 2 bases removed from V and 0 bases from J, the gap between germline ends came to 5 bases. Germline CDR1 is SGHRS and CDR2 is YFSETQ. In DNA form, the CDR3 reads TGCGCCAGCAGCTTTACTTCAACTAATGAAAAACTGTTTTTT. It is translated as CASSFTSTNEKLFF. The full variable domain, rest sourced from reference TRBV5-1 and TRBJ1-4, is KAGVTQTPRYLIKTRGQQVTLSCSPISGHRSVSWYQQTPGQGLQFLFEYFSETQRNKGNFPGRFSGRQFSNSRSEMNVSTLELGDSALYLCASSFTSTNEKLFFGSGTQLSVL.

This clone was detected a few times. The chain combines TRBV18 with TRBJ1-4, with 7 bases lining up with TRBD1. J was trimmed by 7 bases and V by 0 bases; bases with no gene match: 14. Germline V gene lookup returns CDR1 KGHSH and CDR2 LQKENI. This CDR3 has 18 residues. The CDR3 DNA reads TGTGCCAGCTCACCACCCGGGCAGGGGGGTGTTATTGCTGAAAAACTGTTTTTT. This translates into CASSPPGQGGVIAEKLFF.

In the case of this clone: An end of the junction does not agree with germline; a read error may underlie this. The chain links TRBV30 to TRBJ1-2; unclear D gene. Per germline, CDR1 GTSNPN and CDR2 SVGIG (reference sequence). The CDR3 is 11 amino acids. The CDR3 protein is CAWSRGPRKEF. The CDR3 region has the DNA TGTGCCTGGAGCCGAGGTCCCAGAAAGGAATTT.

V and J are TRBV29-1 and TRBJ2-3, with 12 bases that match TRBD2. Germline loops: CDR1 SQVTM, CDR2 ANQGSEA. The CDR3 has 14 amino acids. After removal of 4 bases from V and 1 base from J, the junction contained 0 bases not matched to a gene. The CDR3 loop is CSVGLAGGTDTQYF. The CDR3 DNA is TGCAGCGTTGGACTAGCGGGGGGCACAGATACGCAGTATTTT.

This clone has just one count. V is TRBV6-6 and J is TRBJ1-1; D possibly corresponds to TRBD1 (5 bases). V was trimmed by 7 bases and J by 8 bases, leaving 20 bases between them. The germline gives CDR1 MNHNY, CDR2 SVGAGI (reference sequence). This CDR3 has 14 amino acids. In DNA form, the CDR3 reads TGTGCCAGCATTTTACTGGGGGGAACAGTAGAAGCTTTCTTT. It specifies CASILLGGTVEAFF.

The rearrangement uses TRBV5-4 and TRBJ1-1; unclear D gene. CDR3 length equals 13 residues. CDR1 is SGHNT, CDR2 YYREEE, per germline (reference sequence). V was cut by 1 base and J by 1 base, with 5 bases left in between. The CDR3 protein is CASSLLRNTEAFF. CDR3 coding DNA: TGTGCCAGCAGCTTGCTGAGGAACACTGAAGCTTTCTTT.

As DNA, the CDR3 is TGTGCCAGTAGTATGATTCCGGGAATCTACGAGCAGTACTTC. This translates into CASSMIPGIYEQYF. This chain connects TRBV19 to TRBJ2-7; possible D gene TRBD2, 5 bases. CDR3 size: 14 residues. The germline CDR1 and CDR2 sequences are LNHDA and SQIVND (reference sequence). The V gene lost 3 bases and the J gene lost 3 bases, with 12 bases spanning the gap.

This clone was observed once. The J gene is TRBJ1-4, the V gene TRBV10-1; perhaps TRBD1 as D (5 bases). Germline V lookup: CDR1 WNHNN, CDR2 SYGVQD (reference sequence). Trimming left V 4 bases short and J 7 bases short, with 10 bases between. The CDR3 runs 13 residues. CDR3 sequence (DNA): TGCGCCAGCAGTGTTACAAGGGGTGAAAAACTGTTTTTT. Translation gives CASSVTRGEKLFF.

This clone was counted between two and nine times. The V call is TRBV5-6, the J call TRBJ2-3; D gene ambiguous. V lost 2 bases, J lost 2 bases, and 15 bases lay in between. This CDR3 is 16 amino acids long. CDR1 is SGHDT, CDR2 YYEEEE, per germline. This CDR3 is CASSFGGIFSTDTQYF. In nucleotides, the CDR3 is TGTGCCAGCAGCTTTGGCGGAATCTTCTCCACAGATACGCAGTATTTT.

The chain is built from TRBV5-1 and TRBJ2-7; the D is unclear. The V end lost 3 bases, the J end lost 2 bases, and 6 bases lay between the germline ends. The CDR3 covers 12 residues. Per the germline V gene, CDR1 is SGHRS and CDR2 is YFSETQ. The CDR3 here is CASSSNTYEQYF. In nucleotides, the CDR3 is TGCGCCAGCAGCTCTAATACCTACGAGCAGTACTTC.

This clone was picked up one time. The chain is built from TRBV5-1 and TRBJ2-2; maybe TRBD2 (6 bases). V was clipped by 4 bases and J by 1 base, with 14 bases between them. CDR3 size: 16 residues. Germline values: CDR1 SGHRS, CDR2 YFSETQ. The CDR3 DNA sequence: TGCGCCAGCAGCCCCCGGGCGGGGAGGAACACCGGGGAGCTGTTTTTT. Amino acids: CASSPRAGRNTGELFF.

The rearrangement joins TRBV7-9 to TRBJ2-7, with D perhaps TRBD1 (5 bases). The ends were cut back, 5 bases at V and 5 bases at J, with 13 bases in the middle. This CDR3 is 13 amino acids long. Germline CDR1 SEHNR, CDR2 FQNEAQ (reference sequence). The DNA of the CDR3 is TGTGCCAGCAGCCTAAGCCTAGGGGACGAGCAGTACTTC. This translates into CASSLSLGDEQYF.

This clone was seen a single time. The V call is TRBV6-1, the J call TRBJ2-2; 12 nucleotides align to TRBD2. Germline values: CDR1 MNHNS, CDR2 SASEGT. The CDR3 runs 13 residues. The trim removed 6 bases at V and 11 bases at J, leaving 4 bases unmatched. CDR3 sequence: CASRTSGSSELFF. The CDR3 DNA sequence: TGTGCCAGCAGGACTAGCGGGAGTTCAGAGCTGTTTTTT.

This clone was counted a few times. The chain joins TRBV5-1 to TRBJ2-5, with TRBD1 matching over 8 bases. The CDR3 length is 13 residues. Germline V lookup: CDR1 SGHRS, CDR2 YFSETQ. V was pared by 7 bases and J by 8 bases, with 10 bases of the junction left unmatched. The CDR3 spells CASGGQAGGTQYF. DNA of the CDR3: TGCGCCAGCGGGGGACAGGCTGGAGGAACCCAGTACTTC.

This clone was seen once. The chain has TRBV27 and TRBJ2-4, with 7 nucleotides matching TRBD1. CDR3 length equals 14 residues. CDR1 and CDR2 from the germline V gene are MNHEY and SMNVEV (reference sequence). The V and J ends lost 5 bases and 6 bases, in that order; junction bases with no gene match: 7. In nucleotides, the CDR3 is TGTGCCAGCAGTGGGACAGCCCCACCAAACATTCAGTACTTC. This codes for CASSGTAPPNIQYF.

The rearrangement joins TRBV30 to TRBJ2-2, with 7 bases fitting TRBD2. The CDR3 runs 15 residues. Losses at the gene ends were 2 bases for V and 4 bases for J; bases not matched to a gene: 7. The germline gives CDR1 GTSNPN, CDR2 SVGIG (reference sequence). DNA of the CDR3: TGTGCCTGGAGTCAGGGACTACCTGGCACCGGGGAGCTGTTTTTT. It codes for CAWSQGLPGTGELFF.